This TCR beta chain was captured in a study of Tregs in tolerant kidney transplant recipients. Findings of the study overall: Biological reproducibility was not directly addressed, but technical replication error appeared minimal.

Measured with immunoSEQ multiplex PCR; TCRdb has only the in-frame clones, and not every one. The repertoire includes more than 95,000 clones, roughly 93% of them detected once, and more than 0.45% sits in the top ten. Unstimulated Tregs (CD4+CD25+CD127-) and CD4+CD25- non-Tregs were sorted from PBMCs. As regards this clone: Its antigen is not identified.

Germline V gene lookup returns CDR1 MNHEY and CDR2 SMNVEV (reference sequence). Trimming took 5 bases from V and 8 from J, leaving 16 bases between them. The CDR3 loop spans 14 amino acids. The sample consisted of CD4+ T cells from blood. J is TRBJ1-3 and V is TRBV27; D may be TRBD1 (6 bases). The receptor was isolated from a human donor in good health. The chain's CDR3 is CASSPTGTRDTIYF. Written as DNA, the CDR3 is TGTGCCAGCAGTCCAACCGGGACACGGGACACCATATATTTT.